This TCR beta chain was profiled in a study of shared clonotypes between healthy human individuals. The CDR3 is made up of 15 amino acids. The ends lost 6 bases at V and 1 base at J; junction bases unmatched: 2. Germline V gene lookup returns CDR1 SGHAT and CDR2 FQNNGV. Every immunoSEQ plate was one replicate of a subset's evenly spread DNA. Some clones are missing from TCRdb's copy, which holds only in-frame ones; the method was immunoSEQ multiplex PCR. The sample contains millions of clones, over 85% of which appear only once. Concerning this clone itself: This sample also contains other DNA sequences that code for the same CDR3.

As defined, naive CD8 cells were CD45RO-negative and positively selected for CCR7, with terminally differentiated effector memory CD45RA+ cells excluded. Sequenced: naive CD8+ T cells sorted from blood. This TCR came from a man between 18 and 29 years old in good health. The V and J genes are TRBV11-2 and TRBJ2-3, with 12 bases that match TRBD2. CDR3 in DNA: TGTGCCAGCAGTCTAGCGGGGGGGGGCACAGATACGCAGTATTTT. The encoded protein is CASSLAGGGTDTQYF.